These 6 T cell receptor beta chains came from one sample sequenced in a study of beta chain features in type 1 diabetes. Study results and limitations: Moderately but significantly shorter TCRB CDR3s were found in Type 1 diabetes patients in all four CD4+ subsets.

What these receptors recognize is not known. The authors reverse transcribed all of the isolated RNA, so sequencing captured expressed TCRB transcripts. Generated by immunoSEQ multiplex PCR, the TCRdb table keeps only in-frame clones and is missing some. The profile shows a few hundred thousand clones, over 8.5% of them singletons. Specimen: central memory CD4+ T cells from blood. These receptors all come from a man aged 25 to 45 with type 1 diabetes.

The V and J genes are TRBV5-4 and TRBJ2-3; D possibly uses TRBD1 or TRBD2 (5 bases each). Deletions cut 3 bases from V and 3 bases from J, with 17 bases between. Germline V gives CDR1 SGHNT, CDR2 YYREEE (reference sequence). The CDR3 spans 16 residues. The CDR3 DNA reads TGTGCCAGCAGCTCGAAACTAGAAGGGACGACAGATACGCAGTATTTT. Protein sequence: CASSSKLEGTTDTQYF.

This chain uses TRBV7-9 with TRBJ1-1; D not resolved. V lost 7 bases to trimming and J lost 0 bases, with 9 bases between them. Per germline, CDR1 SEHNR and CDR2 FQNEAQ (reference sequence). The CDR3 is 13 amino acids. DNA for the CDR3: TGTGCCAGCACCCGGCAGATGAACACTGAAGCTTTCTTT. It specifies CASTRQMNTEAFF.

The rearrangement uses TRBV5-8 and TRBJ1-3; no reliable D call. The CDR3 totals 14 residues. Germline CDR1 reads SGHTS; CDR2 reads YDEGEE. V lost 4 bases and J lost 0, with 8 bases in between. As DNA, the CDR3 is TGTGCCAGCAGCACCGGGAACTCTGGAAACACCATATATTTT. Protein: CASSTGNSGNTIYF.

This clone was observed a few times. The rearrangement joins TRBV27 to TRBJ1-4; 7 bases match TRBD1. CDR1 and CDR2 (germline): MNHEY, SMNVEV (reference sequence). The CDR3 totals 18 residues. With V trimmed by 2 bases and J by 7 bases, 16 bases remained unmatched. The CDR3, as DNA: TGTGCCAGCAGTTTAAGGTCACAGGGGATTGTCGTAGGTGAAAAACTGTTTTTT. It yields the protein CASSLRSQGIVVGEKLFF.

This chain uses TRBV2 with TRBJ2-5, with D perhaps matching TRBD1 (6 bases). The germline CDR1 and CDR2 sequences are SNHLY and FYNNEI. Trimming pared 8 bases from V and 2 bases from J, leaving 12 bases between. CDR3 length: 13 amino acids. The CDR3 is CASAGTSQETQYF. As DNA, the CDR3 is TGTGCCAGCGCCGGGACATCTCAAGAGACCCAGTACTTC.

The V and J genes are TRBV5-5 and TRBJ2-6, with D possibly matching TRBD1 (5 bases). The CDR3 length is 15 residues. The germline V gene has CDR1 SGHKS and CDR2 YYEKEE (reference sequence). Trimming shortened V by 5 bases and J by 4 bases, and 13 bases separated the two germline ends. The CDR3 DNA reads TGTGCCAGCAGAGACCAGGGAACCGGGGCCAACGTCCTGACTTTC. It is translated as CASRDQGTGANVLTF.